The next 25 T cell receptor beta chains were all read from a single sample in a study of T cell repertoires in cytomegalovirus infection (dated 2019 in TCRdb). These TCRs' antigens remain unknown. The meaning of the sample's treatment or condition label: in vitro stimulation with specific CMV peptide epitopes to enrich CMV-specific T cells. The run used an Illumina HiSeq 1500. In-frame beta chains were kept once TCRdb had trimmed the public reads at Q25 with fastp and called clones with MiXCR. Merged by CDR3 protein, the rows form single entries marked with the most common genes and DNA. The sample profile shows about 700,000 distinct CDR3 sequences; roughly 30% of them were found once. The top ten clones comprise about 18% of the sample. Sequenced material: cultured PBMCs, taken from culture after CMV antigen stimulation. The receptor set was obtained from a human donor in good health (CMV status not recorded). Some clones in this sample may be carry-over from other donors' samples.

This clonotype was recorded many times. The V and J genes are TRBV7-2 and TRBJ2-2; the match to TRBD2 covers 7 bases. The V and J ends lost 7 bases and 6 bases, in that order; junction bases with no gene match: 14. CDR3 size: 16 residues. Germline V lookup: CDR1 SGHTA, CDR2 FQGNSA. The CDR3 DNA follows: TGTGCCAGCATCCCGTGGGAGGGTCCAAGCCCCGGGGAGCTGTTTTTT. Its protein product is CASIPWEGPSPGELFF.

This clonotype has a handful of counts. The V gene is TRBV6-6, the J gene TRBJ1-5; 8 bases fit TRBD1. The CDR3 is made up of 14 amino acids. Trimming removed 8 bases from V and 5 bases from J; junction bases left unmatched: 8. Per the germline V gene, CDR1 is MNHNY and CDR2 is SVGAGI (reference sequence). The CDR3 DNA reads as TGTGCCAGCCAGGGTCAGGGGGCGCATCAGCCCCAGCATTTT. It translates to CASQGQGAHQPQHF.

The rearrangement uses TRBV7-2 and TRBJ2-1; 9 positions agree with TRBD2. CDR1 and CDR2 (germline): SGHTA, FQGNSA. V lost 6 bases to trimming and J lost 7 bases; unmatched junction nucleotides: 13. The CDR3 spans 16 residues. CDR3 amino acids: CASSRDAASGMNEQFF. The CDR3 region has the DNA TGTGCCAGCAGTCGCGATGCGGCTAGCGGGATGAATGAGCAGTTCTTC.

This clonotype has more than one count but fewer than ten. The chain recombines TRBV6-1 with TRBJ2-5; TRBD2 might be the D (6 bases). Trimming removed 8 bases at V and 5 bases at J, with 24 bases between. Germline V gene lookup returns CDR1 MNHNS and CDR2 SASEGT. This CDR3 spans 16 amino acids. For the CDR3, the DNA is TGTGCCAGCCCGGCAGGGCGGGGATTTCCTGGGGAGACCCAGTACTTC. As protein: CASPAGRGFPGETQYF.

V usage is TRBV6-8 and J usage is TRBJ2-7; 8 bases are a match to TRBD1. V was pared by 5 bases and J by 2 bases, with 8 bases of the junction left unmatched. This CDR3 spans 15 amino acids. Germline V gene data show CDR1 as MNHGY and CDR2 as SAAAGT. The CDR3: CASSVDRGQPYEQYF. The CDR3 DNA follows: TGTGCCAGCAGTGTTGACAGGGGCCAACCCTACGAGCAGTACTTC.

In this sample, this clonotype turned up many times. This chain links TRBV7-2 with TRBJ2-3; 10 bases are a match to TRBD1. Germline V lookup: CDR1 SGHTA, CDR2 FQGNSA. The CDR3 sequence is 15 residues long. The V segment lost 4 bases and the J segment 7 bases; nucleotides outside the gene matches: 8. Here the CDR3 DNA reads TGTGCCAGCAGCTACAAGACAGGGGGCAAGAATACGCAGTATTTT. Its translation is CASSYKTGGKNTQYF.

This clonotype was detected a few times. The gene calls are TRBV2 and TRBJ2-5, with 8 bases lining up with TRBD2. Per the germline V gene, CDR1 is SNHLY and CDR2 is FYNNEI. V lost 8 bases, J lost 5 bases, and 4 bases stayed unmatched. The length of the CDR3 is 12 residues. The CDR3 DNA sequence: TGTGCCAGCGGGACTAGGGGCGAGACCCAGTACTTC. Residues: CASGTRGETQYF.

This clonotype turned up a few times. This chain connects TRBV12-3 or TRBV12-4 to TRBJ1-5, with D uncertain. This CDR3 has 15 residues. V lost 6 bases and J 10 bases, leaving 22 bases between the germline ends. CDR3 sequence reads: CASSIGLGGSAPQHF. CDR3 coding DNA: TGTGCCAGCAGCATAGGACTCGGAGGTTCGGCTCCCCAGCATTTT.

Ten or more counts support this clonotype. The chain recombines TRBV7-2 with TRBJ1-6; D gene uncertain. CDR3 size: 14 residues. In germline, CDR1 is SGHTA, CDR2 FQGNSA. Trimming stripped 3 bases from V and 7 bases from J, with 10 bases between. The CDR3 is CASSLVGRNSPLHF. CDR3 sequence (DNA): TGTGCCAGCAGCTTGGTAGGGAGGAATTCACCCCTCCACTTT. The complete variable domain, with remaining parts taken from reference TRBV7-2 and TRBJ1-6, reads GAGVSQSPSNKVTEKGKDVELRCDPISGHTALYWYRQSLGQGLEFLIYFQGNSAPDKSGLPSDRFSAERTGGSVSTLTIQRTQQEDSAVYLCASSLVGRNSPLHFGNGTRLTVT.

This clonotype has just a few counts. The chain links TRBV5-1 to TRBJ2-3, with 9 bases identical to TRBD2. The V and J ends lost 4 bases and 9 bases, in that order; junction bases with no gene match: 9. CDR3 size: 14 residues. Germline lookup yields CDR1 SGHRS and CDR2 YFSETQ. The CDR3 loop is CASSPGLAFNTQYF. The DNA of the CDR3 is TGCGCCAGCAGCCCGGGACTAGCTTTTAACACGCAGTATTTT.

J is TRBJ1-5 and V is TRBV19; D not certain. This CDR3 region has 18 residues. CDR1 is LNHDA and CDR2 is SQIVND in the germline V gene (reference sequence). V was trimmed by 4 bases and J by 0 bases, leaving 19 bases between them. The chain's CDR3 is CASSTKAGTIYSNQPQHF. CDR3 DNA sequence: TGTGCCAGTAGTACAAAAGCGGGAACGATCTATAGCAATCAGCCCCAGCATTTT.

This clonotype was seen a few times. The chain has TRBV7-2 and TRBJ2-2; D gene unclear. The CDR3 has 14 amino acids. From germline, CDR1 is SGHTA and CDR2 FQGNSA. V lost 2 bases to trimming and J lost 3 bases, with 7 bases between them. This CDR3 reads CASSLTSYTGELFF. The CDR3, as DNA: TGTGCCAGCAGCTTAACCAGTTACACCGGGGAGCTGTTTTTT.

At least ten counts were recorded for this clonotype. This rearrangement joins TRBV7-2 to TRBJ2-5; the match to TRBD2 covers 7 bases. From germline, CDR1 is SGHTA and CDR2 FQGNSA. This CDR3 comprises 16 residues. V shed 5 bases, J shed 4 bases, and the junction held 13 bases outside the gene matches. CDR3 sequence: CASSPFRPSGGETQYF. The CDR3 nucleotides are TGTGCCAGCAGCCCGTTCCGACCGTCGGGGGGAGAGACCCAGTACTTC.

This clonotype has just a few counts. In DNA form, the CDR3 reads TGTGCCAGCTTCTCGGCCGGCCAGCCCCGGGCTTTCTTT. This gives the protein CASFSAGQPRAFF. V usage is TRBV12-3 or TRBV12-4 and J usage is TRBJ1-1; D is ambiguous. CDR3 length: 13 amino acids. Deletions cut 8 bases from V and 11 bases from J, with 21 bases between.

The J gene is TRBJ1-5, the V gene TRBV14; 10 bases are shared with TRBD1. The CDR3 consists of 17 residues. Germline loops: CDR1 SGHDN, CDR2 FVKESK. V lost 4 bases to trimming and J lost 2 bases; unmatched junction nucleotides: 8. The CDR3 is CASSLSKGTGGNQPQHF. In DNA form, the CDR3 reads TGTGCCAGCAGCCTTTCTAAGGGGACAGGGGGCAATCAGCCCCAGCATTTT.

The chain recombines TRBV19 with TRBJ2-1; TRBD1 matches at 11 bases. In germline, CDR1 is LNHDA, CDR2 SQIVND (reference sequence). The CDR3 contains 15 residues. The V gene end was trimmed by 5 bases and the J gene end by 8 bases; junction bases not matched to a gene: 8. CDR3: CASSPWRTGGDEQFF. In DNA, the CDR3 is TGTGCCAGTAGTCCGTGGCGGACAGGGGGCGATGAGCAGTTCTTC.

This clonotype was found a few times. The rearrangement uses TRBV6-2 or TRBV6-3 and TRBJ2-1, with 7 nucleotides matching TRBD2. In germline, CDR1 is MNHEY, CDR2 SVGEGT. The CDR3 contains 13 residues. The V gene end was trimmed by 7 bases and the J gene end by 5 bases; junction bases not matched to a gene: 5. This CDR3 is CASNRDYHNEQFF. CDR3 nucleotides: TGTGCCAGCAACCGGGACTACCACAATGAGCAGTTCTTC.

This clonotype was detected ten times or more. The chain employs TRBV7-2 and TRBJ2-7; 8 bases agree with TRBD1. V shed 6 bases and J 3 bases; nucleotides not matched to a gene: 4. CDR3 length: 13 amino acids. Per germline, CDR1 SGHTA and CDR2 FQGNSA. CDR3 coding DNA: TGTGCCAGCAGTCGGGACAGGCTCTACGAGCAGTACTTC. This encodes CASSRDRLYEQYF.

The chain combines TRBV7-2 with TRBJ1-2; 7 bases match TRBD1. Trimming took 5 bases from V and 5 from J; bases not matched to a gene: 11. CDR1 is SGHTA and CDR2 is FQGNSA in the germline V gene. This CDR3 is 15 amino acids long. This CDR3 is CASSKPSDRVYGYTF. CDR3 DNA: TGTGCCAGCAGCAAACCTTCAGACAGGGTGTATGGCTACACCTTC. The variable domain in full, with the rest retrieved from reference TRBV7-2 and TRBJ1-2, is GAGVSQSPSNKVTEKGKDVELRCDPISGHTALYWYRQSLGQGLEFLIYFQGNSAPDKSGLPSDRFSAERTGGSVSTLTIQRTQQEDSAVYLCASSKPSDRVYGYTFGSGTRLTVV.

The genes are TRBV7-2 and TRBJ1-1; D perhaps matches TRBD1 (6 bases). Trimming cost V 5 bases and J 5 bases, with 12 bases left between them. CDR3 length: 13 residues. Germline assignment: CDR1 SGHTA and CDR2 FQGNSA. The CDR3 region is CASSAQQGTEAFF. The DNA of the CDR3 is TGTGCCAGCAGCGCCCAACAGGGAACTGAAGCTTTCTTT.

The V call is TRBV7-2, the J call TRBJ2-7; 8 nucleotides line up with TRBD2. Unmatched junction bases numbered 9, after V lost 5 bases and J lost 0 bases. CDR3 size: 16 residues. Germline assignment: CDR1 SGHTA and CDR2 FQGNSA. CDR3 sequence: CASSPGGGGGSYEQYF. The CDR3 region has the DNA TGTGCCAGCAGCCCGGGGGGGGGTGGGGGCTCCTACGAGCAGTACTTC.

The chain is built from TRBV20-1 and TRBJ2-1, with D perhaps matching TRBD2 (6 bases). CDR1 and CDR2 (germline): DFQATT, SNEGSKA (reference sequence). This CDR3 has 14 amino acids. Deletions cut 1 base from V and 4 bases from J, with 11 bases between. The CDR3 loop reads CSARGSGEYNEQFF. The CDR3 coding sequence is TGCAGTGCTAGAGGGTCGGGAGAGTACAATGAGCAGTTCTTC.

This clonotype was seen repeatedly, ten times or more. The chain employs TRBV6-1 and TRBJ2-7; D may be TRBD1 (6 bases). The CDR3 extends over 12 amino acids. CDR1 MNHNS and CDR2 SASEGT come from the germline V gene. Trimming shortened V by 6 bases and J by 2 bases, and 8 bases separated the two germline ends. The CDR3, as DNA: TGTGCCAGCAGAGACAGGCCCTACGAGCAGTACTTC. As protein: CASRDRPYEQYF.

This clonotype was picked up many times. The chain combines TRBV7-2 with TRBJ2-1; D may match TRBD1 or TRBD2 (6 bases each). Trimming took 5 bases from V and 5 from J, leaving 16 bases between them. The CDR3 extends over 15 amino acids. Germline CDR1 SGHTA, CDR2 FQGNSA. The CDR3 sequence is CASSALGGKHNEQFF. DNA for the CDR3: TGTGCCAGCAGCGCTCTAGGGGGGAAGCACAATGAGCAGTTCTTC.

The chain has TRBV12-3 or TRBV12-4 and TRBJ2-2, with TRBD2 matching 7 bases. The CDR3 loop spans 13 amino acids. With V trimmed by 6 bases and J by 6 bases, 4 bases remained unmatched. The CDR3 protein is CASSQRDPGELFF. The CDR3 region has the DNA TGTGCCAGCAGCCAGCGGGATCCCGGGGAGCTGTTTTTT.